Below are 14 T cell receptor beta chains sequenced from a single sample in a study of blood T cell repertoires in COVID-19 (TCRdb year 2020). Library generation was performed with the immunoSEQ multiplex PCR assay. Entries here come from immuneACCESS through TCRdb and include only in-frame sequences with V and J called. Some clones fail to appear in such tables; in the studies checked, an unresolved V gene covers under half of the shortfall, and the cause of the remainder is unknown. The sample table lists tens of thousands of clones, 90% of them with a count of one. Jointly, the top ten make up 1.3% of the sample. What was sequenced was peripheral blood. These receptors were collected from a man between 60 and 75 years old with acute or convalescent COVID-19.

V gene TRBV7-6 combines with J gene TRBJ1-1; 7 bases are a match to TRBD1. This CDR3 is built from 15 residues. J gave up 0 bases and V 2 bases, and 3 bases lay outside the gene matches. CDR1 is SGHVS and CDR2 is FNYEAQ in the germline V gene. CDR3 sequence: CASSLQGGLNTEAFF. CDR3 nucleotide sequence: TGTGCCAGCAGCTTACAGGGGGGTTTGAACACTGAAGCTTTCTTT.

This sequence joins TRBV11-2 and TRBJ1-1, with D maybe TRBD1 (6 bases). The CDR3 length is 15 residues. Trimming stripped 0 bases from V and 5 bases from J, with 13 bases between. CDR1 and CDR2 (germline): SGHAT, FQNNGV. In nucleotides, the CDR3 is TGTGCCAGCAGCTTAGAGGGGGCCGATTCGACTGAAGCTTTCTTT. Translated: CASSLEGADSTEAFF.

The chain employs TRBV19 and TRBJ2-1; D uncertain. Between the trimmed V and J ends, which lost 6 bases and 4 bases, there was a span of 7 bases. CDR1 is LNHDA and CDR2 is SQIVND in the germline V gene (reference sequence). This CDR3 spans 12 amino acids. CDR3 coding DNA: TGTGCCAGTAGCCTCCGTTACAATGAGCAGTTCTTC. As protein: CASSLRYNEQFF.

This chain links TRBV7-8 with TRBJ1-2; D gene uncertain. CDR3 size: 14 residues. Deletions cut 0 bases from V and 5 bases from J, with 10 bases between. Germline assignment: CDR1 SGHVS and CDR2 FQNEAQ. CDR3 in DNA: TGTGCCAGCAGCTTAGCCGGGAGGTCTTATGGCTACACCTTC. As protein: CASSLAGRSYGYTF.

This chain links TRBV19 with TRBJ1-1, with D maybe TRBD1 (5 bases). Germline-derived CDR1 and CDR2 are LNHDA and SQIVND (reference sequence). Trimming took off 5 bases at V and 6 bases at J, with 16 bases between the two ends. The CDR3 has 14 amino acids. The CDR3 sequence: CASSVDKTAPEAFF. DNA of the CDR3: TGTGCCAGTAGTGTCGACAAGACAGCCCCTGAAGCTTTCTTT.

This clone was seen just once. The chain joins TRBV30 to TRBJ1-1; TRBD1 matches at 8 bases. Germline trimming cut 1 base from V and 6 bases from J; bases unmatched to any gene: 4. In germline, CDR1 is GTSNPN, CDR2 SVGIG (reference sequence). The length of the CDR3 is 13 residues. CDR3 loop: CAWSGTGSPEAFF. The DNA of the CDR3 is TGTGCCTGGAGTGGGACAGGGTCTCCTGAAGCTTTCTTT.

The chain carries TRBV10-3 and TRBJ1-2; TRBD1 might be the D (6 bases). Germline values: CDR1 ENHRY, CDR2 SYGVKD. This CDR3 is 14 amino acids long. Trimming cost V 3 bases and J 6 bases, with 14 bases left between them. The DNA of the CDR3 is TGTGCCATCAGTGAACCCGTACAGGGCGATGGCTACACCTTC. It codes for CAISEPVQGDGYTF.

The chain carries TRBV12-3 or TRBV12-4 and TRBJ1-2; D not resolved. Trimming removed 4 bases from V and 8 bases from J, with 11 bases in between. The CDR3 runs to 12 residues. The CDR3 DNA reads TGTGCCAGCAGTTCCGGGAGTTTGGGCTACACCTTC. Its protein is CASSSGSLGYTF.

The rearrangement uses TRBV6-5 and TRBJ1-3; D might be TRBD1 (5 bases). This CDR3 has 15 residues. Trimming removed 6 bases at V and 0 bases at J, with 12 bases between. CDR1 and CDR2 from the germline V gene are MNHEY and SVGAGI. The CDR3 is CASRPTESSGNTIYF. The CDR3 DNA reads TGTGCCAGCAGACCGACAGAGAGCTCTGGAAACACCATATATTTT.

The rearrangement joins TRBV7-2 to TRBJ1-6; a weak D match, TRBD1 (5 bases). Per germline, CDR1 SGHTA and CDR2 FQGNSA. This CDR3 is built from 13 residues. With 2 bases removed from V and 7 bases from J, the gap between germline ends came to 6 bases. CDR3 sequence (DNA): TGTGCCAGCAGCTTATCAGGGAATTCACCCCTCCACTTT. Protein product: CASSLSGNSPLHF.

The V and J genes are TRBV7-2 and TRBJ1-6, with D uncertain. V was cut by 6 bases and J by 0 bases, with 6 bases left in between. The CDR3 loop spans 14 amino acids. CDR1 is SGHTA and CDR2 is FQGNSA in the germline V gene. CDR3 protein: CASRVVSYNSPLHF. CDR3 DNA: TGTGCCAGCAGGGTAGTCTCCTATAATTCACCCCTCCACTTT.

The rearrangement links TRBV7-6 to TRBJ1-5, with D possibly TRBD1 on 5 matching bases. Germline V gene lookup returns CDR1 SGHVS and CDR2 FNYEAQ. The CDR3 is 17 residues long. Trimming removed 0 bases from V and 0 bases from J, with 12 bases in between. This CDR3 is CASSLAGGDHSNQPQHF. Written as DNA, the CDR3 is TGTGCCAGCAGCTTAGCGGGAGGGGACCATAGCAATCAGCCCCAGCATTTT.

The CDR3 DNA reads TGTGCCAGCAAGTTCATGTTGTGGTCAGGGATAGTTGGTGGCTACACCTTC. Translating gives CASKFMLWSGIVGGYTF. V and J are TRBV28 and TRBJ1-2; D may be TRBD1 (5 bases). Germline values: CDR1 MDHEN, CDR2 SYDVKM. Trimming took off 7 bases at V and 7 bases at J, with 28 bases between the two ends. This CDR3 has 17 residues.

J is TRBJ1-2 and V is TRBV25-1; TRBD1 matches 7 bases. Germline V gene lookup returns CDR1 MGHDK and CDR2 SYGVNS. The CDR3 contains 14 residues. V gave up 2 bases and J gave up 6 bases; unmatched junction bases: 6. In DNA, the CDR3 is TGTGCCAGCAGTGAAGTGACAGGGACTCATGGCTACACCTTC. Residues: CASSEVTGTHGYTF.